The sample holds many counts of the clone carrying this T cell receptor (beta chain). Its specificity is not known. This entry comes from a study of shared clonotypes between healthy human individuals. Study information: The study used three CD4 naive, three CD4 memory, two CD8 naive and one CD8 memory plate per donor. General study points: Sampling covered blood only; tissue repertoires likely differ.

Per germline, CDR1 KGHSH and CDR2 LQKENI. Trimming stripped 0 bases from V and 2 bases from J, with 16 bases between. The CDR3 totals 17 residues. Several immunoSEQ plates received, in even portions, the genomic DNA of each subset. The method was immunoSEQ multiplex PCR; TCRdb's version includes in-frame clones alone and lacks a portion of them. The sample holds some 900,000 clones, about three quarters seen once. Naive CD4+ cells were CD45RA-selected; the remaining cells were memory. V gene TRBV18 combines with J gene TRBJ2-5, with D perhaps matching TRBD1 or TRBD2 (6 bases each). This receptor was identified in a young man in good health. Material for sequencing was memory CD4+ T cells sorted from blood. Subset of the sample: CD45RA-negative fraction. This CDR3 is CASSPPRGAGQQETQYF. CDR3 coding DNA: TGTGCCAGCTCACCACCGAGGGGGGCAGGGCAACAAGAGACCCAGTACTTC. Full variable domain (missing parts from reference TRBV18 and TRBJ2-5): NAGVMQNPRHLVRRRGQEARLRCSPMKGHSHVYWYRQLPEEGLKFMVYLQKENIIDESGMPKERFSAEFPKEGPSILRIQQVVRGDSAAYFCASSPPRGAGQQETQYFGPGTRLLVL.